These 16 T cell receptor beta chains came from one sample sequenced in a study of T-cell reconstitution after alpha-beta-depleted transplantation in children. Unique molecular identifiers were incorporated into the prepared TCRbeta library. MiXCR was run by TCRdb on the PCR reads, yielding one entry per CDR3 protein. The table records around 250,000 distinct CDR3 sequences, 25% of them present only once. This sample comprised PBMCs, obtained before TCRalphabeta/CD19-depleted stem cell transplant. The receptor source for this set is a girl aged 2 to 9 with Fanconi anemia, due to receive a stem cell transplant.

The chain couples TRBV20-1 to TRBJ2-2; no clear D gene. CDR3 size: 19 residues. Per germline, CDR1 DFQATT and CDR2 SNEGSKA (reference sequence). V lost 0 bases and J lost 0, with 20 bases in between. The CDR3 is CSARDYFNQLASNTGELFF. CDR3 sequence (DNA): TGCAGTGCTAGAGATTATTTCAACCAGCTGGCCTCGAACACCGGGGAGCTGTTTTTT.

V is TRBV12-3 or TRBV12-4 and J is TRBJ2-1; 8 nucleotides line up with TRBD2. This CDR3 region has 16 residues. After removal of 5 bases from V and 4 bases from J, the junction contained 10 bases not matched to a gene. CDR3 DNA: TGTGCCAGCAGTGTATCAAGCGGGAGCTTTTACAATGAGCAGTTCTTC. Translating gives CASSVSSGSFYNEQFF.

This clonotype occurred once. The CDR3 nucleotides are TGCAGTGCTAGGATGAGGGCAGACACTGAAGCTTTCTTT. It encodes CSARMRADTEAFF. V gene TRBV20-1 combines with J gene TRBJ1-1; D is undetermined. Trimming took 3 bases from V and 3 from J, leaving 11 bases between them. The CDR3 length is 13 residues. From germline, CDR1 is DFQATT and CDR2 SNEGSKA (reference sequence).

This clonotype turned up a few times. This chain uses TRBV5-1 with TRBJ1-4; D uncertain. Trimming left V 0 bases short and J 5 bases short, with 8 bases between. The germline V gene encodes CDR1 SGHRS and CDR2 YFSETQ. This CDR3 comprises 14 residues. DNA of the CDR3: TGCGCCAGCAGCTTGGGGGTCGCAAATGAAAAACTGTTTTTT. Amino acids: CASSLGVANEKLFF.

There are a few counts of this clonotype. V is TRBV29-1 and J is TRBJ2-5, with TRBD2 matching 7 bases. Germline values: CDR1 SQVTM, CDR2 ANQGSEA. V lost 3 bases and J lost 4; bases outside the gene matches: 2. This CDR3 spans 12 amino acids. CDR3 sequence (DNA): TGCAGCGTTGAGTCGGGAGGAGAGACCCAGTACTTC. It encodes CSVESGGETQYF.

The chain carries TRBV20-1 and TRBJ2-7, with 10 bases fitting TRBD1. CDR1 is DFQATT and CDR2 is SNEGSKA in the germline V gene (reference sequence). The CDR3 extends over 13 amino acids. V lost 6 bases and J lost 3; bases outside the gene matches: 5. CDR3 loop: CSAWRDRGYEQYF. CDR3 coding DNA: TGCAGTGCCTGGAGGGACAGGGGCTACGAGCAGTACTTC.

This clonotype was seen many times. The gene calls are TRBV6-1 and TRBJ2-7; the D gene could be TRBD1 or TRBD2 (5 bases each). Germline CDR1 is MNHNS and CDR2 is SASEGT. V was pared by 3 bases and J by 3 bases, with 12 bases between. CDR3 length: 14 residues. The CDR3 bases are TGTGCCAGCAGTGACCGAGGGGAATACTACGAGCAGTACTTC. Translating gives CASSDRGEYYEQYF.

This clonotype was picked up a small number of times. This chain connects TRBV29-1 to TRBJ2-3; D remains ambiguous. Germline CDR1 reads SQVTM; CDR2 reads ANQGSEA. Trimming cost V 7 bases and J 1 base, with 12 bases left between them. CDR3 length equals 13 residues. The CDR3 DNA reads TGCAGCGACAAGACGAGGCGCACAGATACGCAGTATTTT. Translating it yields CSDKTRRTDTQYF.

In its sample, this clonotype was seen many times. The V and J genes are TRBV29-1 and TRBJ2-7, with TRBD2 matching over 8 bases. The ends lost 4 bases at V and 3 bases at J; junction bases unmatched: 5. Germline V gives CDR1 SQVTM, CDR2 ANQGSEA. This CDR3 is built from 13 residues. CDR3: CSVVASGSYEQYF. The CDR3 nucleotides read TGCAGCGTTGTCGCCAGCGGGAGCTACGAGCAGTACTTC.

This clonotype was detected many times. The chain is built from TRBV29-1 and TRBJ2-1; the D gene is possibly TRBD2 (6 bases). V gave up 7 bases and J gave up 3 bases, with 16 bases separating them. The CDR3 has 14 amino acids. CDR1 and CDR2 (germline): SQVTM, ANQGSEA. The CDR3 sequence is CSAGGDLGYNEQFF. CDR3 DNA sequence: TGCAGCGCCGGCGGGGACCTAGGCTACAATGAGCAGTTCTTC.

The rearrangement joins TRBV27 to TRBJ2-2; D is undetermined. Germline V gene sequence: CDR1 MNHEY, CDR2 SMNVEV (reference sequence). The CDR3 contains 13 residues. Deletions cut 7 bases from V and 4 bases from J, with 10 bases between. This chain's CDR3 is CASTRAVTGELFF. CDR3 nucleotides: TGTGCCAGCACAAGGGCAGTCACCGGGGAGCTGTTTTTT.

This clonotype was counted only a few times. V is TRBV7-9 and J is TRBJ2-1, with 10 positions matching TRBD2. Germline trimming cut 3 bases from V and 6 bases from J; bases unmatched to any gene: 5. Germline V gives CDR1 SEHNR, CDR2 FQNEAQ (reference sequence). CDR3 length: 15 amino acids. The CDR3 bases are TGTGCCAGCAGCTTCTCTAGCGGGGGAGGCAATGAGCAGTTCTTC. It translates to CASSFSSGGGNEQFF. The full variable domain, with the rest looked up from reference TRBV7-9 and TRBJ2-1, is DTGVSQNPRHKITKRGQNVTFRCDPISEHNRLYWYRQTLGQGPEFLTYFQNEAQLEKSRLLSDRFSAERPKGSFSTLEIQRTEQGDSAMYLCASSFSSGGGNEQFFGPGTRLTVL.

The V call is TRBV4-1, the J call TRBJ2-4; a weak D match, TRBD2 (6 bases). Germline lookup yields CDR1 MGHRA and CDR2 YSYEKL. Trimming took off 3 bases at V and 0 bases at J, with 12 bases between the two ends. This CDR3 is built from 16 residues. The CDR3 coding sequence is TGCGCCAGCAGCCAGGAGCTAGCGAAAGCCAAAAACATTCAGTACTTC. Translated: CASSQELAKAKNIQYF.

This clonotype was found many times. CDR3 loop: CASSVSGGSSYEQYF. DNA of the CDR3: TGTGCCAGCAGCGTTAGCGGGGGGAGCTCCTACGAGCAGTACTTC. This chain connects TRBV7-3 to TRBJ2-7; 10 nucleotides line up with TRBD2. V dropped 5 bases and J dropped 0; count of bases not matched to a gene: 4. The CDR3 has 15 residues. In germline, CDR1 is SGHTA, CDR2 FQGTGA.

This chain connects TRBV5-6 to TRBJ2-4; 7 nucleotides align to TRBD2. Germline lookup yields CDR1 SGHDT and CDR2 YYEEEE. Trimming at V came to 3 bases and at J to 2 bases, leaving 5 bases not matched to a gene. The CDR3 loop spans 15 amino acids. The CDR3 reads CASSSTGGTKNIQYF. CDR3 nucleotide sequence: TGTGCCAGCAGCTCCACGGGGGGTACCAAAAACATTCAGTACTTC.

This clonotype was counted many times. The chain carries TRBV6-6 and TRBJ2-1; D remains ambiguous. Per germline, CDR1 MNHNY and CDR2 SVGAGI (reference sequence). The V end lost 0 bases, the J end lost 7 bases, and 7 bases lay between the germline ends. This CDR3 has 13 amino acids. The CDR3 nucleotides are TGTGCCAGCAGTTACTCGCCGGCGAATGAGCAGTTCTTC. Amino acids: CASSYSPANEQFF.